A single sample gave rise to the 23 T cell receptor beta chains below, sequenced in a study of graft-versus-host responses after intestinal transplantation (dated by TCRdb to about 2021). Library method: the immunoSEQ multiplex PCR assay. The immuneACCESS repertoire file appears here via TCRdb, limited to in-frame rearrangements. These files lack a portion of the clones; in checked studies, under half of the deficit traces to unresolved V genes, and the cause of the others is not known. Present in this sample are some 11,000 clones, more than 85% of which were seen just once. Clones ranked in the top ten supply more than 20% of the sample. The sample in question was PBMCs, obtained around 110 days after intestinal transplant. The receptors come from a human patient who received an intestinal transplant, so some T cells may come from the graft donor.

This chain joins TRBV10-2 and TRBJ1-1; D perhaps matches TRBD1 (5 bases). From germline, CDR1 is WSHSY and CDR2 SAAADI. The CDR3 is 14 residues long. V was pared by 6 bases and J by 5 bases, with 16 bases between. CDR3 coding DNA: TGCGCCAGCAGGACGGGCAGGGAGGATACTGAAGCTTTCTTT. Amino acids: CASRTGREDTEAFF.

The J gene is TRBJ2-3, the V gene TRBV14; perhaps TRBD1 as D (5 bases). Trimming left V 2 bases short and J 4 bases short, with 7 bases between. The CDR3 loop spans 13 amino acids. CDR1 is SGHDN, CDR2 FVKESK, per germline. CDR3 nucleotides: TGTGCCAGCAGCCAAAGGGGCCCAGATACGCAGTATTTT. This translates into CASSQRGPDTQYF.

The chain links TRBV9 to TRBJ2-2; no clear D. V lost 3 bases and J 0 bases, leaving 3 bases between the germline ends. Germline loops: CDR1 SGDLS, CDR2 YYNGEE. This CDR3 region has 13 residues. CDR3 sequence reads: CASSAANTGELFF. As DNA, the CDR3 is TGTGCCAGCAGCGCAGCGAACACCGGGGAGCTGTTTTTT.

The gene calls are TRBV11-3 and TRBJ2-7, with D perhaps matching TRBD1 (6 bases). The CDR3 length is 12 residues. V gave up 6 bases and J gave up 3 bases, with 9 bases separating them. The germline CDR1 and CDR2 sequences are SGHNT and YENEEA. The CDR3 DNA reads TGTGCCAGCAGTCGAGGGGGCTACGAGCAGTACTTC. Its protein product is CASSRGGYEQYF.

This clone was seen a handful of times. The gene calls are TRBV30 and TRBJ2-5; no clear D gene. Trimming shortened V by 2 bases and J by 4 bases, and 11 bases separated the two germline ends. CDR1 is GTSNPN, CDR2 SVGIG, per germline (reference sequence). CDR3 length: 13 amino acids. Here the CDR3 reads CAWSKGVRETQYF. The CDR3, as DNA: TGTGCCTGGAGTAAGGGTGTCCGAGAGACCCAGTACTTC.

The chain has TRBV5-6 and TRBJ2-7; 11 bases line up with TRBD1. V shed 7 bases and J 5 bases; nucleotides not matched to a gene: 5. The CDR3 totals 13 residues. CDR1 and CDR2 (germline): SGHDT, YYEEEE. The CDR3 loop is CASLGQGGDEQYF. The CDR3 nucleotides are TGTGCCAGCTTGGGACAGGGGGGCGACGAGCAGTACTTC.

This clone has more than one count but fewer than ten. CDR3: CASSLSPQVSEAFF. The CDR3 nucleotides read TGTGCCAGCAGTTTATCGCCTCAAGTTAGTGAAGCTTTCTTT. The chain has TRBV27 and TRBJ1-1; the D is unclear. There are 14 residues in the CDR3. Germline assignment: CDR1 MNHEY and CDR2 SMNVEV (reference sequence). Deletions cut 0 bases from V and 7 bases from J, with 12 bases between.

The chain links TRBV6-5 to TRBJ2-7; D unclear. Germline V gives CDR1 MNHEY, CDR2 SVGAGI. The CDR3 runs 14 residues. V lost 2 bases and J 0 bases, leaving 8 bases between the germline ends. CDR3 protein: CASSYHASSYEQYF. DNA for the CDR3: TGTGCCAGCAGTTACCACGCCAGCTCCTACGAGCAGTACTTC.

In nucleotides, the CDR3 is TGTGCTAGAGGGAGCGGCAACACCGGGGAGCTGTTTTTT. Amino acids: CARGSGNTGELFF. The chain links TRBV7-9 to TRBJ2-2; tentative D call: TRBD2 (5 bases). The CDR3 is 13 amino acids. CDR1 is SEHNR, CDR2 FQNEAQ, per germline (reference sequence).

The chain couples TRBV6-5 to TRBJ1-6; 9 nucleotides line up with TRBD1. V was clipped by 2 bases and J by 8 bases; unmatched bases: 4. Germline V lookup: CDR1 MNHEY, CDR2 SVGAGI. The length of the CDR3 is 15 residues. The CDR3 DNA reads as TGTGCCAGCAGTTACAGGGACAGGGATGATTCACCCCTCCACTTT. This codes for CASSYRDRDDSPLHF.

Written as DNA, the CDR3 is TGTGCCAGCTCACGAGCGACAGGGACACAGGCTGAAGCTTTCTTT. This sequence encodes CASSRATGTQAEAFF. V is TRBV18 and J is TRBJ1-1; 7 bases line up with TRBD1. Germline values: CDR1 KGHSH, CDR2 LQKENI. The V and J ends lost 4 bases and 6 bases, in that order; junction bases with no gene match: 11. This CDR3 spans 15 amino acids.

This clone was observed a single time. The V gene is TRBV28, the J gene TRBJ2-7; 7 nucleotides line up with TRBD1. The CDR3 totals 15 residues. The germline V gene encodes CDR1 MDHEN and CDR2 SYDVKM. Germline trimming cut 4 bases from V and 3 bases from J; bases unmatched to any gene: 9. CDR3 region: CASSSWRTGVYEQYF. CDR3 DNA: TGTGCCAGCAGTTCTTGGAGGACAGGAGTCTACGAGCAGTACTTC.

V gene TRBV28 combines with J gene TRBJ2-5, with unresolved D. With the DNA end fitting TRBJ2-7 better, the J assignment may be wrong. CDR3 length: 13 residues. Looked up from germline, CDR1 is MDHEN and CDR2 is SYDVKM. Written as DNA, the CDR3 is TGTGCTTCCCTTGCCTGGCAAGACAACGAGCAGTACTTC. This encodes CASLAWQDNEQYF.

The chain employs TRBV11-2 and TRBJ2-2; 7 bases line up with TRBD1. The CDR3 has 16 amino acids. Germline V CDR1 and CDR2: SGHAT, FQNNGV. Trimming cost V 1 base and J 4 bases; bases outside gene matches: 6. The CDR3 nucleotides read TGTGCCAGCAGCTTAGGGGCACAGGGGAGCACCGGGGAGCTGTTTTTT. Translation: CASSLGAQGSTGELFF.

The chain joins TRBV6-5 to TRBJ2-1, with TRBD2 matching over 11 bases. With 0 bases clipped from V and 11 bases from J, the junction kept 9 bases outside the gene matches. The CDR3 is 16 amino acids. Germline CDR1 and CDR2: MNHEY and SVGAGI. CDR3: CASSYSRTSGSGKQFF. The CDR3 DNA follows: TGTGCCAGCAGTTACTCGCGCACTAGCGGGAGTGGTAAGCAGTTCTTC.

This clone was seen once. The chain joins TRBV5-4 to TRBJ2-1; possibly TRBD2 for D (6 bases). V was shortened by 6 bases and J by 10 bases, with 17 bases between the two germline ends. This CDR3 is built from 13 residues. Looked up from germline, CDR1 is SGHNT and CDR2 is YYREEE (reference sequence). CDR3 sequence (DNA): TGTGCCAGCATACCGGAGGGCAGGTCCGAGCAGTTCTTC. Translated: CASIPEGRSEQFF. Variable domain in full (rest from reference TRBV5-4 and TRBJ2-1): ETGVTQSPTHLIKTRGQQVTLRCSSQSGHNTVSWYQQALGQGPQFIFQYYREEENGRGNFPPRFSGLQFPNYSSELNVNALELDDSALYLCASIPEGRSEQFFGPGTRLTVL.

The V gene is TRBV28, the J gene TRBJ2-1; 11 nucleotides line up with TRBD1. The ends lost 6 bases at V and 10 bases at J; junction bases unmatched: 17. Germline V CDR1 and CDR2: MDHEN, SYDVKM. CDR3 length: 17 amino acids. The CDR3: CASSRPAPGQGAEEQFF. The CDR3 region has the DNA TGTGCCAGCAGCCGACCCGCCCCTGGACAGGGGGCAGAAGAGCAGTTCTTC.

This chain connects TRBV19 to TRBJ2-7; 11 bases fit TRBD2. V shed 5 bases and J 5 bases; nucleotides not matched to a gene: 8. This CDR3 contains 15 residues. CDR1 LNHDA and CDR2 SQIVND come from the germline V gene (reference sequence). The CDR3 spells CASSVATSGKNEQYF. The CDR3 region has the DNA TGTGCCAGTAGTGTGGCGACTAGCGGGAAGAACGAGCAGTACTTC.

The chain couples TRBV6-6 to TRBJ1-1, with D possibly being TRBD1 (6 bases). The CDR3 is made up of 14 amino acids. Germline V gene sequence: CDR1 MNHNY, CDR2 SVGAGI (reference sequence). V lost 0 bases and J lost 6, with 11 bases in between. The CDR3 spells CASSYSIGGAEAFF. As DNA, the CDR3 is TGTGCCAGCAGTTACTCCATCGGGGGCGCTGAAGCTTTCTTT.

The chain is built from TRBV6-5 and TRBJ2-3; 8 bases align to TRBD2. The length of the CDR3 is 13 residues. Germline-derived CDR1 and CDR2 are MNHEY and SVGAGI. V lost 3 bases to trimming and J lost 14 bases; unmatched junction nucleotides: 10. The CDR3 nucleotides are TGTGCCAGCAGTTATCCCCCGGGACTAGTATCGTATTTT. Protein sequence: CASSYPPGLVSYF.

The genes are TRBV10-2 and TRBJ1-1; D is uncertain. The CDR3 spans 11 residues. CDR1 and CDR2 (germline): WSHSY, SAAADI. Trimming cost V 3 bases and J 8 bases, with 7 bases left between them. The CDR3 nucleotides read TGCGCCAGCAGTGATAGCAGGGAAGCTTTCTTT. Amino acid sequence: CASSDSREAFF.

The chain has TRBV27 and TRBJ1-1; a possible D gene is TRBD1 (5 bases). V was trimmed by 5 bases and J by 1 base, leaving 11 bases between them. In germline, CDR1 is MNHEY, CDR2 SMNVEV (reference sequence). CDR3 size: 14 residues. DNA for the CDR3: TGTGCCAGCAGTCTCGGGACGGGGAACACTGAAGCTTTCTTT. Its translation is CASSLGTGNTEAFF.

This clone was seen just once. The chain is built from TRBV13 and TRBJ2-3; D unresolved. CDR3 length equals 12 residues. V gave up 5 bases and J gave up 0 bases, with 3 bases separating them. Looked up from germline, CDR1 is PRHDT and CDR2 is FYEKMQ (reference sequence). This CDR3 is CASSRSTDTQYF. The DNA for the CDR3 is TGTGCCAGCAGCCGTAGCACAGATACGCAGTATTTT.